One and the same sample provided the 29 T cell receptor beta chains below, sequenced in a study of blood T cell repertoires in COVID-19. Method: immunoSEQ multiplex PCR; TCRdb's copy keeps in-frame clones and lacks some. The sample consists of around 240,000 clones, approximately 90% of them appearing once. Specimen: PBMCs or T cells enriched from blood (not recorded which). The receptors come from a man between 50 and 59 years old who had been exposed to COVID-19.

This clone occurred a few times. The genes are TRBV4-2 and TRBJ2-7; 12 positions agree with TRBD2. V was pared by 4 bases and J by 6 bases, with 4 bases of the junction left unmatched. The CDR3 consists of 14 residues. CDR1 and CDR2 (germline): LGHNA, YNFKEQ. The CDR3 loop reads CASSPSGRAFEQYV. In nucleotides, the CDR3 is TGTGCCAGCAGCCCTAGCGGGAGGGCCTTCGAGCAGTACGTC.

The chain joins TRBV5-1 to TRBJ2-5, with D unresolved. V gave up 2 bases and J gave up 4 bases, with 12 bases separating them. This CDR3 contains 14 residues. Per the germline V gene, CDR1 is SGHRS and CDR2 is YFSETQ. This CDR3 is CASSFDGSGETQYF. The CDR3 nucleotides are TGCGCCAGCAGCTTCGATGGATCGGGAGAGACCCAGTACTTC.

The rearrangement links TRBV5-5 to TRBJ1-3, with D possibly matching TRBD1 (6 bases). This CDR3 spans 14 amino acids. The germline CDR1 and CDR2 sequences are SGHKS and YYEKEE (reference sequence). V lost 2 bases and J 4 bases, leaving 10 bases between the germline ends. CDR3 bases: TGTGCCAGCAGCTTTCCAGGGGCGGGAAACACCATATATTTT. Translated: CASSFPGAGNTIYF.

This clone was seen just once. This chain links TRBV6-5 with TRBJ1-2; 9 bases agree with TRBD1. The CDR3 runs 15 residues. Trimming took 6 bases from V and 7 from J; bases not matched to a gene: 12. Germline V gene sequence: CDR1 MNHEY, CDR2 SVGAGI. Here the CDR3 reads CASRTPTGGSGGYTF. The DNA of the CDR3 is TGTGCCAGCAGAACACCCACAGGGGGCTCAGGTGGCTACACCTTC.

The V call is TRBV5-1, the J call TRBJ2-3, with TRBD2 matching 7 bases. With 7 bases clipped from V and 0 bases from J, the junction kept 11 bases outside the gene matches. The germline V gene encodes CDR1 SGHRS and CDR2 YFSETQ. The CDR3 runs 16 residues. CDR3 nucleotides: TGCGCCAGCCGCCGGCAAGCGGGAAGTAGCACAGATACGCAGTATTTT. This translates into CASRRQAGSSTDTQYF.

The rearrangement joins TRBV9 to TRBJ2-1, with D possibly matching TRBD1 (5 bases). CDR1 and CDR2 from the germline V gene are SGDLS and YYNGEE. V lost 3 bases, J lost 7 bases, and 17 bases lay in between. CDR3 size: 15 residues. The CDR3 protein is CASSAAGSSGNEQFF. The CDR3 DNA reads TGTGCCAGCAGCGCCGCAGGGTCTAGTGGTAATGAGCAGTTCTTC.

For the CDR3, the DNA is TGTGCCAGCAGTCCTACCTACGGCCGGGGGGGACAAGAGACCCAGTACTTC. This sequence encodes CASSPTYGRGGQETQYF. This rearrangement joins TRBV28 to TRBJ2-5; 8 bases are a match to TRBD2. Per the germline V gene, CDR1 is MDHEN and CDR2 is SYDVKM. J lost 2 bases, V lost 5 bases, and 13 bases had no gene match. CDR3 length: 17 residues.

V and J are TRBV19 and TRBJ2-1; 8 bases are a match to TRBD1. Germline CDR1 is LNHDA and CDR2 is SQIVND (reference sequence). CDR3 size: 15 residues. V lost 8 bases to trimming and J lost 6 bases; unmatched junction nucleotides: 12. The CDR3 DNA is TGTGCCAGTGCCCCCGGGACAGGCTCCCCCAATGAGCAGTTCTTC. It specifies CASAPGTGSPNEQFF. Full variable domain (missing parts from reference TRBV19 and TRBJ2-1): DGGITQSPKYLFRKEGQNVTLSCEQNLNHDAMYWYRQDPGQGLRLIYYSQIVNDFQKGDIAEGYSVSREKKESFPLTVTSAQKNPTAFYLCASAPGTGSPNEQFFGPGTRLTVL.

This clone appeared a single time. This chain links TRBV28 with TRBJ1-1; 10 bases agree with TRBD1. The CDR3 runs 14 residues. Germline loops: CDR1 MDHEN, CDR2 SYDVKM. After removal of 9 bases from V and 5 bases from J, the junction contained 9 bases not matched to a gene. CDR3 region: CASSHGTGVTEAFF. As DNA, the CDR3 is TGTGCCAGTTCCCACGGGACAGGGGTTACTGAAGCTTTCTTT.

The chain uses TRBV19 and TRBJ2-7, with 13 bases matching TRBD2. The CDR3 extends over 16 amino acids. J gave up 2 bases and V 0 bases, and 1 base lay outside the gene matches. Per the germline V gene, CDR1 is LNHDA and CDR2 is SQIVND (reference sequence). The CDR3 loop reads CASSIETSGGAYEQYF. The CDR3 region has the DNA TGTGCCAGTAGTATAGAAACTAGCGGGGGGGCCTACGAGCAGTACTTC.

This chain links TRBV28 with TRBJ1-1; tentative D call: TRBD1 (5 bases). Deletions cut 5 bases from V and 2 bases from J, with 9 bases between. Germline-derived CDR1 and CDR2 are MDHEN and SYDVKM. The CDR3 extends over 13 amino acids. CDR3 sequence: CASSPQGNTEAFF. Written as DNA, the CDR3 is TGTGCCAGCAGTCCGCAGGGTAACACTGAAGCTTTCTTT.

The rearrangement links TRBV3-1 (or the pseudogene TRBV3-2) to TRBJ2-2; D is unclear. The V gene's germline CDR1 is LGHDT and CDR2 YNNKEL (reference sequence). The CDR3 contains 14 residues. Trimming pared 2 bases from V and 0 bases from J, leaving 4 bases between. The CDR3 DNA is TGTGCCAGCAGCCAACAGGCGAACACCGGGGAGCTGTTTTTT. It encodes CASSQQANTGELFF.

The V call is TRBV18, the J call TRBJ1-4; 7 bases agree with TRBD1. V lost 4 bases, J lost 8 bases, and 7 bases stayed unmatched. CDR1 is KGHSH and CDR2 is LQKENI in the germline V gene. The CDR3 has 14 residues. CDR3 sequence: CASSRDRAYEKLFF. The CDR3 bases are TGTGCCAGCTCACGTGACAGGGCCTACGAAAAACTGTTTTTT.

This chain connects TRBV9 to TRBJ1-2; possibly TRBD1 for D (6 bases). V shed 6 bases and J shed 2 bases, with 23 bases lying between them. This CDR3 region has 17 residues. From germline, CDR1 is SGDLS and CDR2 YYNGEE. The CDR3 reads CASKLPSTGTGNYGYTF. The CDR3 DNA reads TGTGCCAGCAAGTTGCCCAGCACAGGGACGGGCAACTATGGCTACACCTTC.

The rearrangement joins TRBV5-8 to TRBJ2-6, with TRBD2 as a possible D gene (6 bases). The CDR3 loop spans 19 amino acids. Germline V gives CDR1 SGHTS, CDR2 YDEGEE. The germline V and J ends were trimmed by 6 bases and 0 bases, with 22 bases remaining between them. The chain's CDR3 is CASKEEGRPESSGANVLTF. CDR3 in DNA: TGTGCCAGCAAAGAGGAGGGTCGCCCGGAGTCCTCTGGGGCCAACGTCCTGACTTTC.

This rearrangement joins TRBV11-2 to TRBJ2-1, with 11 bases fitting TRBD2. The V and J ends lost 1 base and 2 bases, in that order; junction bases with no gene match: 7. Germline-derived CDR1 and CDR2 are SGHAT and FQNNGV. The length of the CDR3 is 18 residues. CDR3 nucleotide sequence: TGTGCCAGCAGCTTAGGACCCCTTAGCGGGGGGGCCTACAATGAGCAGTTCTTC. It translates to CASSLGPLSGGAYNEQFF. Using reference TRBV11-2 and TRBJ2-1 for the parts outside the CDR3, the full variable domain is EAGVAQSPRYKIIEKRQSVAFWCNPISGHATLYWYQQILGQGPKLLIQFQNNGVVDDSQLPKDRFSAERLKGVDSTLKIQPAKLEDSAVYLCASSLGPLSGGAYNEQFFGPGTRLTVL.

The chain recombines TRBV5-1 with TRBJ1-4, with TRBD1 identical over 9 bases. Germline trimming cut 7 bases from V and 8 bases from J; bases unmatched to any gene: 9. The germline gives CDR1 SGHRS, CDR2 YFSETQ. The CDR3 length is 14 residues. CDR3 coding DNA: TGCGCCAGCGCACAGGGGACAGGGATGGAAAAACTGTTTTTT. It specifies CASAQGTGMEKLFF.

The gene calls are TRBV28 and TRBJ2-1; 7 nucleotides align to TRBD1. The CDR3 sequence is 13 residues long. Looked up from germline, CDR1 is MDHEN and CDR2 is SYDVKM. V gave up 8 bases and J gave up 4 bases; unmatched junction bases: 5. CDR3 bases: TGTGCCAGCCGGGACAGATTTTACAATGAGCAGTTCTTC. Protein product: CASRDRFYNEQFF.

The CDR3 here is CASSFRNNSPLHF. CDR3 DNA sequence: TGTGCCAGCAGCTTCCGTAATAATTCACCCCTCCACTTT. This chain connects TRBV7-3 to TRBJ1-6; D gene unclear. V gave up 3 bases and J gave up 5 bases, with 5 bases separating them. This CDR3 spans 13 amino acids. The germline V gene has CDR1 SGHTA and CDR2 FQGTGA. The full variable domain, its missing parts supplied by reference TRBV7-3 and TRBJ1-6, is GAGVSQTPSNKVTEKGKYVELRCDPISGHTALYWYRQSLGQGPEFLIYFQGTGAADDSGLPNDRFFAVRPEGSVSTLKIQRTERGDSAVYLCASSFRNNSPLHFGNGTRLTVT.

This chain joins TRBV4-2 and TRBJ1-2; D call uncertain. In germline, CDR1 is LGHNA, CDR2 YNFKEQ. CDR3 size: 14 residues. The V and J ends lost 4 bases and 8 bases respectively, with 17 bases between them. The CDR3 DNA reads as TGTGCCAGCAGCCGCGACCACCCCGAGGAGGGCTACACCTTC. Amino acid sequence: CASSRDHPEEGYTF.

The chain links TRBV19 to TRBJ2-5; D gene uncertain. CDR3 length: 12 residues. Between the trimmed V and J ends, which lost 4 bases and 7 bases, there was a span of 10 bases. Looked up from germline, CDR1 is LNHDA and CDR2 is SQIVND (reference sequence). CDR3 amino acids: CASSNIRGTQYF. Here the CDR3 DNA reads TGTGCCAGTAGTAACATTCGTGGGACCCAGTACTTC.

This chain uses TRBV4-1 with TRBJ1-6; possibly TRBD1 for D (6 bases). V gave up 7 bases and J gave up 10 bases, with 23 bases separating them. There are 16 residues in the CDR3. Germline values: CDR1 MGHRA, CDR2 YSYEKL. DNA of the CDR3: TGCGCCAGCAAGCACCCATGGGGGGGCGCAAGGTCACCCCTCCACTTT. It encodes CASKHPWGGARSPLHF.

The chain recombines TRBV9 with TRBJ1-1, with D perhaps matching TRBD1 (6 bases). Trimming took off 4 bases at V and 10 bases at J, with 23 bases between the two ends. The CDR3 has 15 amino acids. Germline V gene sequence: CDR1 SGDLS, CDR2 YYNGEE. CDR3 in amino acids: CASSSQVGGQSGAFF. CDR3 in DNA: TGTGCCAGCAGCTCCCAAGTTGGGGGACAATCAGGAGCTTTCTTT.

The J gene is TRBJ2-2, the V gene TRBV14, with a tentative D call TRBD1 (6 bases). The CDR3 has 15 amino acids. Germline V gives CDR1 SGHDN, CDR2 FVKESK. V lost 4 bases and J lost 3, with 12 bases in between. This CDR3 is CASSPQPGDTGELFF. The CDR3 DNA reads TGTGCCAGCAGCCCGCAGCCAGGGGACACCGGGGAGCTGTTTTTT. The entire variable domain, with the rest obtained from reference TRBV14 and TRBJ2-2, is as follows: EAGVTQFPSHSVIEKGQTVTLRCDPISGHDNLYWYRRVMGKEIKFLLHFVKESKQDESGMPNNRFLAERTGGTYSTLKVQPAELEDSGVYFCASSPQPGDTGELFFGEGSRLTVL.

CDR3 in DNA: TGTGCCAGCAGACCTGGGACTAGCGGCCCGTACGAGCAGTACGTC. Its translation is CASRPGTSGPYEQYV. The chain has TRBV28 and TRBJ2-7, with TRBD2 identical over 11 bases. V trimming: 6 bases; J trimming: 4 bases; junction bases outside the gene matches: 8. CDR1 MDHEN and CDR2 SYDVKM come from the germline V gene. The CDR3 sequence is 15 residues long.

The chain has TRBV7-8 and TRBJ1-1; 7 bases map to TRBD1. V trimming: 5 bases; J trimming: 4 bases; junction bases outside the gene matches: 7. Germline V gives CDR1 SGHVS, CDR2 FQNEAQ. The CDR3 has 14 amino acids. The CDR3 nucleotides are TGTGCCAGCAGCGGACGGACAGGCTCCACTGAAGCTTTCTTT. Amino acids: CASSGRTGSTEAFF.

V and J are TRBV5-1 and TRBJ2-2; D gene ambiguous. Trimming cost V 2 bases and J 4 bases, with 12 bases left between them. This CDR3 is 15 amino acids long. CDR1 SGHRS and CDR2 YFSETQ come from the germline V gene. CDR3 region: CASSFIPTITGELFF. In DNA, the CDR3 is TGCGCCAGCAGCTTCATACCAACTATCACCGGGGAGCTGTTTTTT. Full variable domain (remainder filled in from reference TRBV5-1 and TRBJ2-2): KAGVTQTPRYLIKTRGQQVTLSCSPISGHRSVSWYQQTPGQGLQFLFEYFSETQRNKGNFPGRFSGRQFSNSRSEMNVSTLELGDSALYLCASSFIPTITGELFFGEGSRLTVL.

This chain links TRBV27 with TRBJ2-2, with D possibly matching TRBD1 (6 bases). V dropped 0 bases and J dropped 0 bases, with 8 bases sitting between them. Germline CDR1 reads MNHEY; CDR2 reads SMNVEV (reference sequence). The CDR3 has 16 residues. This CDR3 reads CASSLSGTSNTGELFF. As DNA, the CDR3 is TGTGCCAGCAGTTTATCCGGGACATCGAACACCGGGGAGCTGTTTTTT.

This clone was recorded once. The rearrangement joins TRBV4-2 to TRBJ2-7; no clear D. Trimming took off 2 bases at V and 0 bases at J, with 14 bases between the two ends. This CDR3 comprises 16 residues. In germline, CDR1 is LGHNA, CDR2 YNFKEQ. CDR3 coding DNA: TGTGCCAGCAGCCAACTAAGCGTCCAAAGCTCCTACGAGCAGTACTTC. This translates into CASSQLSVQSSYEQYF.